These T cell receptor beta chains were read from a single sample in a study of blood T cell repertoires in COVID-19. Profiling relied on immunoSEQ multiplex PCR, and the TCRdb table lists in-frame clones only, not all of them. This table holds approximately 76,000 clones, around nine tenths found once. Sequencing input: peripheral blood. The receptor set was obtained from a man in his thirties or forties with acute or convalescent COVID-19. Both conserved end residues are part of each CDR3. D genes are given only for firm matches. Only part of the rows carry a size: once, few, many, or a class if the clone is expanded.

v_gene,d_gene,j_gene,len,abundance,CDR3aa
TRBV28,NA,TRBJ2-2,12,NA,CASSLITGELFF
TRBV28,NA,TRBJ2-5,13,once,CASEGTPQETQYF
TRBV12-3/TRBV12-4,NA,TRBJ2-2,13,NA,CASSVGASGELFF
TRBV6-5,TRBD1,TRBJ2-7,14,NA,CASRAGTGSPEQYF
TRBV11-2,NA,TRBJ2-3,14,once,CASSNRDTTDTQYF
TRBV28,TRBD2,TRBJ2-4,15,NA,CVGEKAGVAKNIQYF
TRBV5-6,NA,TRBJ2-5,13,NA,CASSLGTKETQYF
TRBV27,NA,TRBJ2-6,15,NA,CASLDRTSGANVLTF
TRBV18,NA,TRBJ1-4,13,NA,CASSPGNPQKLFF
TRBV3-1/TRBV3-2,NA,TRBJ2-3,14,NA,CASSQGGVTDTQYF
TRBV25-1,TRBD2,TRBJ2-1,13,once,CASRAGGYNEQFF
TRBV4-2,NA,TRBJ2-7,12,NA,CASSQVGQKEYF
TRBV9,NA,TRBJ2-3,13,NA,CASSVGDVYTQYF
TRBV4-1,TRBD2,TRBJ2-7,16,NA,CASSQDWGSGRYEQYF
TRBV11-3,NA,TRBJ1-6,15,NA,CASSSPQVYNSPLHF
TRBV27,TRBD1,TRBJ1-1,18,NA,CASSSILDRVKINTEAFF
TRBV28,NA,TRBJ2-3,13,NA,CASNGGHTDTQYF
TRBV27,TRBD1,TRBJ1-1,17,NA,CASSLYWQGASNTEAFF
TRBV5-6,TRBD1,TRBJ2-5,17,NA,CASSLDRGVLDQETQYF
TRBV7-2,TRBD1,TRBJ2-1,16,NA,CASSGQGVHINNEQFF
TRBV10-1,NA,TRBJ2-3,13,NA,CASSAGVTDTQYF
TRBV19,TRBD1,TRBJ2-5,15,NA,CASGRQGANQETQYF
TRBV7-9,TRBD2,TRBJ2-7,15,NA,CASSLVGLAGDEQYF
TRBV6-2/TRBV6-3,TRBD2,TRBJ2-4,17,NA,CASSYTTSGSGKNIQYF
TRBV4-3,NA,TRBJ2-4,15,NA,CASSQGRQAANIQYF
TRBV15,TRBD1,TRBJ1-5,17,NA,CATSSSPGTERVQPQHF
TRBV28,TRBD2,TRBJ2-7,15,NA,CASLTGTSGLYEQYF
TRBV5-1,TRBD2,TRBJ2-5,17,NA,CASKGTSGFWTQETQYF
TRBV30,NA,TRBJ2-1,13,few,CAWDTGIHNEQFF
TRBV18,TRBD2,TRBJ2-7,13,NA,CASSPGLAYEQYF
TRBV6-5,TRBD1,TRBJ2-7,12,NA,CASSSDRVEQYF
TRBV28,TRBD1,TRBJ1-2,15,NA,CASSSTGGAYYGYTF
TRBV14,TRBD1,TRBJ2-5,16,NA,CASSQGRTGGVETQYF
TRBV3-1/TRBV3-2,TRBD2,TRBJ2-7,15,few,CASSPWGGSTYEQYF
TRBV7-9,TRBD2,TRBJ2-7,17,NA,CASRSAGEQGGTNEQHF
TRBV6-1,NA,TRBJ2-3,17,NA,CASSEWAGFGGTDTQYF
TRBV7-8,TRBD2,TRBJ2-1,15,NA,CASSFVAGAGNEQFF
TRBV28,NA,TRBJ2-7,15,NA,CASSLPTASTYEQYF
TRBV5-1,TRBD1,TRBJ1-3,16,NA,CASSPSQGLAGNTIYF
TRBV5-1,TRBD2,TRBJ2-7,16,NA,CASSLDPGGTSYEQYF
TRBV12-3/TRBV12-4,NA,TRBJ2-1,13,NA,CASSLRRDSEQFF
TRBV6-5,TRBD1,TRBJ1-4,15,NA,CASSHVTGGGEKLFF
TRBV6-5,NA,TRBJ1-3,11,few,CATQLGNTIYF
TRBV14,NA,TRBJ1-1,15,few,CASSQVPGQWAEAFF